The rows below give T cell receptor beta chains drawn from one sample of a study of blood T cell repertoires in COVID-19. The repertoire was sequenced with immunoSEQ multiplex PCR; TCRdb's copy has only in-frame clones and lacks some. The sample lists around 140,000 clones; around 87% were seen once. Sequences were obtained from peripheral blood. The receptors were gathered from a man of 80 years or more with acute or convalescent COVID-19. The CDR3 runs from the conserved cysteine through the conserved F or W. The D gene is left open where the match is weak. Clone size is shown for a subset of rows, as once, few, many or a class of expanded clone.

D	V	length	J	size	DNA	CDR3
-	TRBV6-5	15	TRBJ2-2	-	TGTGCCAGCAGCGCGGTGGGCGGGATTACCGGGGAGCTGTTTTTT	CASSAVGGITGELFF
TRBD1	TRBV28	16	TRBJ1-2	-	TGTGCCAGCAACTCTATGCAAAGGACAGGCCTCTATGGCTACACCTTC	CASNSMQRTGLYGYTF
-	TRBV25-1	13	TRBJ1-3	-	TGTGCCAGCAGTCGGGGTACTGGAAACACCATATATTTT	CASSRGTGNTIYF
TRBD2	TRBV6-1	16	TRBJ2-1	-	TGTGCCAGCAGTGTACTAGCGGGGGGGCCCTACAATGAGCAGTTCTTC	CASSVLAGGPYNEQFF
-	TRBV2	17	TRBJ2-6	-	TGTGCCAGCAGCCGGGGCGGGATTGGGGCTGGGGCCAACGTCCTGACTTTC	CASSRGGIGAGANVLTF
-	TRBV28	13	TRBJ2-3	-	TGTGCCAGCAGTTCCAGGCGAGGGTATACGCAGTATTTT	CASSSRRGYTQYF
-	TRBV19	15	TRBJ2-2	-	TGTGCCAGTAGGGCGGGGGCAACGAACACCGGGGAGCTGTTTTTT	CASRAGATNTGELFF
-	TRBV28	14	TRBJ2-7	-	TGTGCCAGCAGTTCGACGACTAGGGGATACGAGCAGTACTTC	CASSSTTRGYEQYF
-	TRBV5-6	15	TRBJ2-4	-	TGTGCCAGCAGCTTGTGGCGACTAGCCAAAAACATTCAGTACTTC	CASSLWRLAKNIQYF
TRBD1	TRBV5-1	15	TRBJ1-1	-	TGCGCCAGCAGCTGGGGGGACAGGGATAACACTGAAGCTTTCTTT	CASSWGDRDNTEAFF
-	TRBV2	14	TRBJ1-3	-	TGTGCCAGCACCATCCACAGTTCTGGAAACACCATATATTTT	CASTIHSSGNTIYF
TRBD2	TRBV3-1/TRBV3-2	18	TRBJ2-5	-	TGTGCCAGCAGCCAGGGACTAGCGGGGGGGCTGCAAGTAGAGACCCAGTACTTC	CASSQGLAGGLQVETQYF
-	TRBV6-5	15	TRBJ2-6	-	TGTGCCTCCCAGACAGGCTACTCTGGGGCCAACGTCCTGACTTTC	CASQTGYSGANVLTF
TRBD1	TRBV19	13	TRBJ1-1	-	TGTGCCAGTAGTCAGGGGGCGAAGTTTGGAGCTTTCTTT	CASSQGAKFGAFF
TRBD1	TRBV27	14	TRBJ2-7	once	TGTGCCACCGTGGGGAGACAGGGGGCGAACGAGCAGTACTTC	CATVGRQGANEQYF
-	TRBV28	13	TRBJ1-2	-	TGTGCCAGCAGACCAGGGGTGGAGTATGGCTACACCTTC	CASRPGVEYGYTF
-	TRBV6-5	14	TRBJ2-5	-	TGTGCCAGCAGGACGGGGGTAATCCAAGAGACCCAGTACTTC	CASRTGVIQETQYF
TRBD1	TRBV6-5	14	TRBJ2-1	-	TGTGCCAGCACTCGGGACAGCTCCTACAATGAGCAGTTCTTC	CASTRDSSYNEQFF
-	TRBV18	16	TRBJ2-1	-	TGTGCCAGCTCACCGCCAGGGGTTAGCTCCTACAATGAGCAGTTCTTC	CASSPPGVSSYNEQFF
TRBD2	TRBV5-6	15	TRBJ2-1	once	TGTGCCAGCAGCTACCAGCGGGGGGGGTACAATGAGCAGTTCTTC	CASSYQRGGYNEQFF
TRBD1	TRBV3-1/TRBV3-2	15	TRBJ2-5	-	TGTGCCAGCAGCCAAAGACAGGGGGGCGTCGAGACCCAGTACTTC	CASSQRQGGVETQYF
-	TRBV5-1	15	TRBJ1-1	-	TGCGCCAGCAGCTTGGATCGCCAGGGAGGCACTGAAGCTTTCTTT	CASSLDRQGGTEAFF
-	TRBV18	14	TRBJ2-1	-	TGTGCCAGCTCACCGATGGACACCTACAATGAGCAGTTCTTC	CASSPMDTYNEQFF